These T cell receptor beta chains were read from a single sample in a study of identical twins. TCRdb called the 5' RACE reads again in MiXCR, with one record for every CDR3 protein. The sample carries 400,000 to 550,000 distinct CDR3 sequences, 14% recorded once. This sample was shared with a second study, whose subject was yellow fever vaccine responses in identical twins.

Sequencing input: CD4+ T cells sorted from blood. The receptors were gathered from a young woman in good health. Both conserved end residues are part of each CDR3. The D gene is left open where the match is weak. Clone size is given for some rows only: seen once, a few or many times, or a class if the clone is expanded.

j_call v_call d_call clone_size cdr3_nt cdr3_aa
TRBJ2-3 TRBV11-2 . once TGTGCCAGCAGCCCCCGTTTTTCTGCTACGCAGTATTTT CASSPRFSATQYF
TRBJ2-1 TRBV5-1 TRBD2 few TGCGCCAGCAGCGGGACTAGCGGGGCAACTAACAATGAGCAGTTCTTC CASSGTSGATNNEQFF
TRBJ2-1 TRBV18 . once TGTGCCAGCTCCTCGGGGAAGGGCAATGAGCAGTTCTTC CASSSGKGNEQFF
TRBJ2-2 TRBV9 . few TGTGCCAGCAGCGTACTCGAAACCGGGGAGCTGTTTTTT CASSVLETGELFF
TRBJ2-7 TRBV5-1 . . TGCGCCAGCAGCTTGAGTGCGGGGACAACCTACGAGCAGTACTTC CASSLSAGTTYEQYF
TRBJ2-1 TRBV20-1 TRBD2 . TGCAGTGCTAAGTTACCGGGACTACCAAACAATGAGCAGTTCTTC CSAKLPGLPNNEQFF
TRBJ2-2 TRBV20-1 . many TGCAGTGCTAGCCACCCGAACACCGGGGAGCTGTTTTTT CSASHPNTGELFF
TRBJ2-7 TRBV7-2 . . TGTGCCAGCAGCTTATCCCCCGTTGTCGAGCAGTACTTC CASSLSPVVEQYF
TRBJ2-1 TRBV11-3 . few TGTGCCAGCAGCTTAGGGACAGGGGGCGGGAGACTAGCGGGAGTTCTCTACAATGAGCAGTTCTTC CASSLGTGGGRLAGVLYNEQFF
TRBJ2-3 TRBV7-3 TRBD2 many TGTGCCAGCAGCGACGGACTAGCGGGCACAGATACGCAGTATTTT CASSDGLAGTDTQYF
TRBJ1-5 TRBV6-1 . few TGTGCCAGCAGTGAAGTTGGGAGCAATCAGCCCCAGCATTTT CASSEVGSNQPQHF
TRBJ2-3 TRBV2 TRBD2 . TGTGCCAGCAATGAAGCGGGGGGACGCACAGATACGCAGTATTTT CASNEAGGRTDTQYF
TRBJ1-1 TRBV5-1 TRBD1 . TGCGCCAGCAGCCGGGGGACAGAATACTACACTGAAGCTTTCTTT CASSRGTEYYTEAFF
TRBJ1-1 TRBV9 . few TGTGCCAGCAGCGCCGTTCAGGGAACTGAAGCTTTCTTT CASSAVQGTEAFF
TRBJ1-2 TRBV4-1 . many TGCGCCAGCAGCCAAGATACCGTTCATCGGGGTGGCTACACCTTC CASSQDTVHRGGYTF
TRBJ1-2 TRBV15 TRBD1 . TGTGCCACCACCTCACGACAGGGAATGAACTATGGCTACACCTTC CATTSRQGMNYGYTF
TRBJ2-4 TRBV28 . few TGTGCCAGCAGTTTGGGGTCCAAAAACATTCAGTACTTC CASSLGSKNIQYF
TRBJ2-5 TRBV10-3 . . TGTGCCATCAGTGAGTCCGGCGGCTGGAGGACCCAGTACTTC CAISESGGWRTQYF
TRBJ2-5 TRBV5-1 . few TGCGCCAGCAGCTTGGGAGGACCCCGGGAGACCCAGTACTTC CASSLGGPRETQYF
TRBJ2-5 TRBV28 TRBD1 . TGTGCCAGCCGGGCAGGACAGGGGATGGGAGAGACCCAGTACTTC CASRAGQGMGETQYF
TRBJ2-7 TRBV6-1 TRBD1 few TGTGCCAGCAGAATGGGGACAGCTCCAAGAGGCGAGCAGTACTTC CASRMGTAPRGEQYF
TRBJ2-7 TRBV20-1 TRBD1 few TGCAGTGCTTCGGACAGGGGGGTTTCCTACGAGCAGTACTTC CSASDRGVSYEQYF
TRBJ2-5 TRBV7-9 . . TGTGCCAGCAGCTTAGATGTGATACAAGAGACCCAGTACTTC CASSLDVIQETQYF
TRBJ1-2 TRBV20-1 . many TGCAGTGCTAGCGGGCAGAACTATGGCTACACCTTC CSASGQNYGYTF
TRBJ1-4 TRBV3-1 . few TGTGCCAGCAGCCAGGGTGAAGGAGGAGAAAAACTGTTTTTT CASSQGEGGEKLFF
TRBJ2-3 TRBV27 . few TGTGCCAGCAATGCCGGGACTTTTCACACAGATACGCAGTATTTT CASNAGTFHTDTQYF
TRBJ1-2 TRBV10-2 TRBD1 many TGCGCCAGCAGTCCGACAGGGACTATGAATGGCTACACCTTC CASSPTGTMNGYTF
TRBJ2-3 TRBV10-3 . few TGTGCCATCAGTGATCGGCTTGGCGACGCAAAAGGGACAGATACGCAGTATTTT CAISDRLGDAKGTDTQYF